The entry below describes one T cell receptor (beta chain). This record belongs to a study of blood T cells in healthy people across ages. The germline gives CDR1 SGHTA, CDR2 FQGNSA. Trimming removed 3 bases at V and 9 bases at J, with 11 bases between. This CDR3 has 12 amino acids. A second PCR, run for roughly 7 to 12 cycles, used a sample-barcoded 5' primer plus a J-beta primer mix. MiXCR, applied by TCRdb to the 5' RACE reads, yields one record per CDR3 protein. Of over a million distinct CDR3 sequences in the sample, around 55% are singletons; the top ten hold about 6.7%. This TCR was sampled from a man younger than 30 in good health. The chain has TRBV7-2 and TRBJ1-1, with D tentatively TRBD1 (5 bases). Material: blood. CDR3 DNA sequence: TGTGCCAGCAGCTTTATGACAGAAAAAGCTTTCTTT. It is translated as CASSFMTEKAFF.